The entry that follows covers one T cell receptor (beta chain) sequence. The antigen remains unidentified. Antigen-specific CD4+ T cells were expanded with viral peptide pools in the ViraFEST assay before sequencing. Upon completion of under eleven days in culture, CD4+ T cells were isolated. The healthy vaccine recipients, who had no prior SARS-CoV-2 infection, showed negative nucleocapsid antibodies. Cultures used roughly 2.2 million PBMC per well, approximately 10 IU/ml IL-2 and approximately 10 ug/ml peptides. The data are from a study of vaccination effects on CD4 cells after COVID-19. General observations from the study: After vaccination, at late timepoints, clones induced by infection and by vaccine contracted markedly.

Sequenced by immunoSEQ multiplex PCR; TCRdb stores in-frame clones only, minus some. The data show tens of thousands of clones, with around three quarters seen just once and around 9.1% held by the top ten. Trimming removed 8 bases from V and 2 bases from J; junction bases left unmatched: 7. Germline lookup yields CDR1 LNHNV and CDR2 YYDKDF (reference sequence). This CDR3 spans 14 amino acids. This clonotype originated in a human donor who received a COVID-19 vaccine. Sequenced here: CD4+ T cells from PBMCs cultured with HCoV-NL63 spike peptides, sampled before COVID-19 vaccination. The chain couples TRBV15 to TRBJ1-1; TRBD1 matches at 8 bases. The CDR3 coding sequence is TGTGCCACCCGACCCAGGGGGCGTAACACTGAAGCTTTCTTT. This gives the protein CATRPRGRNTEAFF. Drawing the rest from reference TRBV15 and TRBJ1-1, the complete variable domain is DAMVIQNPRYQVTQFGKPVTLSCSQTLNHNVMYWYQQKSSQAPKLLFHYYDKDFNNEADTPDNFQSRRPNTSFCFLDIRSPGLGDTAMYLCATRPRGRNTEAFFGQGTRLTVV.